A selection of T cell receptor beta chains follows, all from one sample in a study of cytomegalovirus exposure and HLA in healthy donors. Clones were sequenced by immunoSEQ multiplex PCR, and TCRdb holds only the in-frame ones, with some missing. This sample has fewer than 110,000 clones; more than 65% occur once, and the top ten carry around 2.4%. The sample consisted of PBMCs. The receptor source for this set is a man aged 30 to 39 in good health and CMV-seronegative. CDR3s include the opening cysteine and the closing phenylalanine or tryptophan. The D gene is left open where the match is weak. Clone size is shown for a subset of rows, as once, few, many or a class of expanded clone.

CDR3 protein: CASSAGYRDTQYF
CDR3 DNA: TGTGCCAGCAGCGCAGGTTATAGAGATACGCAGTATTTT
J gene: TRBJ2-3
D gene: .
V gene: TRBV7-8
clone size: few

CDR3 protein: CASSLPSGQVSEQYF
CDR3 DNA: TGTGCCAGCAGCTTGCCGTCGGGACAGGTGTCCGAGCAGTACTTC
J gene: TRBJ2-7
D gene: TRBD1
V gene: TRBV5-4
clone size: .

CDR3 protein: CASTILAGSPTLPNYGYTF
CDR3 DNA: TGTGCCAGCACCATTCTGGCGGGCAGTCCGACGCTCCCTAACTATGGCTACACCTTC
J gene: TRBJ1-2
D gene: .
V gene: TRBV5-6
clone size: few

CDR3 protein: CASSPRDSPTNYGYTF
CDR3 DNA: TGTGCCAGCAGCCCGAGGGACAGCCCCACGAACTATGGCTACACCTTC
J gene: TRBJ1-2
D gene: TRBD1
V gene: TRBV9
clone size: few

CDR3 protein: CASSNPTGMNTEAFF
CDR3 DNA: TGTGCCAGCAGTAACCCGACAGGGATGAACACTGAAGCTTTCTTT
J gene: TRBJ1-1
D gene: TRBD1
V gene: TRBV27
clone size: .

CDR3 protein: CASSQDLGGADTQYF
CDR3 DNA: TGTGCCAGCAGCCAAGATTTGGGAGGGGCAGATACGCAGTATTTT
J gene: TRBJ2-3
D gene: TRBD2
V gene: TRBV4-2
clone size: .

CDR3 protein: CASSATGGPYEQYF
CDR3 DNA: TGTGCCAGCAGTGCGACAGGGGGCCCCTACGAGCAGTACTTC
J gene: TRBJ2-7
D gene: TRBD1
V gene: TRBV2
clone size: .

CDR3 protein: CASSGTGTGELFF
CDR3 DNA: TGTGCCAGCAGCGGTACAGGGACCGGGGAGCTGTTTTTT
J gene: TRBJ2-2
D gene: .
V gene: TRBV9
clone size: .

CDR3 protein: CASSQDPLGGGAYEQYF
CDR3 DNA: TGCGCCAGCAGCCAGGATCCCTTGGGGGGAGGGGCCTACGAGCAGTACTTC
J gene: TRBJ2-7
D gene: TRBD2
V gene: TRBV4-1
clone size: .

CDR3 protein: CASSPDRGFEKLFF
CDR3 DNA: TGTGCCAGTAGTCCGGACAGGGGATTTGAAAAACTGTTTTTT
J gene: TRBJ1-4
D gene: TRBD1
V gene: TRBV19
clone size: .

CDR3 protein: CASRKEGALNYGYTF
CDR3 DNA: TGTGCCAGCAGGAAAGAGGGGGCGCTTAACTATGGCTACACCTTC
J gene: TRBJ1-2
D gene: TRBD1
V gene: TRBV7-2
clone size: .

CDR3 protein: CASSSGQGYSYEQYF
CDR3 DNA: TGTGCCAGCAGCTCCGGACAGGGTTACTCCTACGAGCAGTACTTC
J gene: TRBJ2-7
D gene: TRBD1
V gene: TRBV13
clone size: few

CDR3 protein: CSVRRQLSYEQYF
CDR3 DNA: TGCAGCGTCCGGAGGCAGCTCTCCTACGAGCAGTACTTC
J gene: TRBJ2-7
D gene: .
V gene: TRBV29-1
clone size: once

CDR3 protein: CASSVGGQANTEAFF
CDR3 DNA: TGTGCCAGCAGCGTAGGGGGGCAAGCAAACACTGAAGCTTTCTTT
J gene: TRBJ1-1
D gene: .
V gene: TRBV9
clone size: .

CDR3 protein: CASNRGGNTEAFF
CDR3 DNA: TGTGCCAGCAACAGGGGGGGGAACACTGAAGCTTTCTTT
J gene: TRBJ1-1
D gene: TRBD1
V gene: TRBV6-5
clone size: .

CDR3 protein: CASSSTGSYEQYF
CDR3 DNA: TGTGCCAGCAGTAGCACAGGGTCCTACGAGCAGTACTTC
J gene: TRBJ2-7
D gene: .
V gene: TRBV9
clone size: .

CDR3 protein: CASVRTGEITGELFF
CDR3 DNA: TGTGCCAGCGTCCGGACAGGGGAGATCACCGGGGAGCTGTTTTTT
J gene: TRBJ2-2
D gene: TRBD1
V gene: TRBV6-1
clone size: few

CDR3 protein: CASAQIYSNQPQHF
CDR3 DNA: TGTGCCTCAGCACAGATCTATAGCAATCAGCCCCAGCATTTT
J gene: TRBJ1-5
D gene: .
V gene: TRBV6-5
clone size: few

CDR3 protein: CASGGGPQHF
CDR3 DNA: TGTGCTAGTGGGGGGGGGCCCCAGCATTTT
J gene: TRBJ1-5
D gene: .
V gene: TRBV12-5
clone size: .

CDR3 protein: CATRLAVYTGELFF
CDR3 DNA: TGTGCCACCAGACTAGCGGTATACACCGGGGAGCTGTTTTTT
J gene: TRBJ2-2
D gene: TRBD2
V gene: TRBV7-2
clone size: once

CDR3 protein: CASSFPATREEYF
CDR3 DNA: TGTGCCAGCAGTTTCCCCGCGACCCGGGAAGAGTACTTC
J gene: TRBJ2-7
D gene: .
V gene: TRBV6-5
clone size: .

CDR3 protein: CASSLGQGAHTEAFF
CDR3 DNA: TGCGCCAGCAGCCTCGGACAGGGGGCGCACACTGAAGCTTTCTTT
J gene: TRBJ1-1
D gene: TRBD1
V gene: TRBV5-1
clone size: .

CDR3 protein: CASSLGTSGSVEQYF
CDR3 DNA: TGTGCCAGCAGCTTAGGGACTAGCGGGAGTGTCGAGCAGTACTTC
J gene: TRBJ2-7
D gene: TRBD2
V gene: TRBV5-8
clone size: .

CDR3 protein: CASSQLAGGSEQYF
CDR3 DNA: TGCGCCAGCAGTCAACTAGCGGGAGGGAGCGAGCAGTACTTC
J gene: TRBJ2-7
D gene: TRBD2
V gene: TRBV23-1
clone size: .

CDR3 protein: CASSLGASGENIQYF
CDR3 DNA: TGTGCCAGCAGCTTAGGGGCTAGCGGGGAAAACATTCAGTACTTC
J gene: TRBJ2-4
D gene: TRBD2
V gene: TRBV7-9
clone size: few

CDR3 protein: CSVTGPPKGNTIYF
CDR3 DNA: TGCAGCGTCACAGGGCCTCCGAAGGGAAACACCATATATTTT
J gene: TRBJ1-3
D gene: .
V gene: TRBV29-1
clone size: once

CDR3 protein: CASSSPGQETQYF
CDR3 DNA: TGTGCCAGCAGCTCCCCGGGACAAGAGACCCAGTACTTC
J gene: TRBJ2-5
D gene: .
V gene: TRBV5-4
clone size: few

CDR3 protein: CASSSGTLGTEAFF
CDR3 DNA: TGTGCCAGCAGCTCCGGGACACTCGGCACTGAAGCTTTCTTT
J gene: TRBJ1-1
D gene: .
V gene: TRBV5-4
clone size: .

CDR3 protein: CASSLAGDTQYF
CDR3 DNA: TGTGCCAGCAGTTTGGCTGGCGATACGCAGTATTTT
J gene: TRBJ2-3
D gene: .
V gene: TRBV6-5
clone size: .

CDR3 protein: CASPSYRGGQPQHF
CDR3 DNA: TGTGCCAGCCCATCCTACAGGGGCGGTCAGCCCCAGCATTTT
J gene: TRBJ1-5
D gene: TRBD1
V gene: TRBV6-1
clone size: few

CDR3 protein: CASSSDSSPYEQYF
CDR3 DNA: TGCGCCAGCAGCTCCGACAGCTCTCCCTACGAGCAGTACTTC
J gene: TRBJ2-7
D gene: .
V gene: TRBV5-1
clone size: .

CDR3 protein: CASSEELAGPYNEQFF
CDR3 DNA: TGCGCCAGCAGTGAGGAATTAGCGGGACCTTACAATGAGCAGTTCTTC
J gene: TRBJ2-1
D gene: TRBD2
V gene: TRBV10-1
clone size: .

CDR3 protein: CASSHVVVQNEKLFF
CDR3 DNA: TGCGCCAGCAGCCATGTGGTAGTGCAAAATGAAAAACTGTTTTTT
J gene: TRBJ1-4
D gene: .
V gene: TRBV4-1
clone size: few

CDR3 protein: CASSAGIHSGNTIYF
CDR3 DNA: TGTGCCAGCAGCGCCGGGATCCACTCTGGAAACACCATATATTTT
J gene: TRBJ1-3
D gene: .
V gene: TRBV11-3
clone size: .

CDR3 protein: CASSLAGENQPQHF
CDR3 DNA: TGTGCCAGCAGTTTAGCGGGGGAGAATCAGCCCCAGCATTTT
J gene: TRBJ1-5
D gene: .
V gene: TRBV27
clone size: .

CDR3 protein: CASEDGGAYEQYF
CDR3 DNA: TGTGCTAGTGAGGACGGGGGGGCCTACGAGCAGTACTTC
J gene: TRBJ2-7
D gene: TRBD2
V gene: TRBV12-5
clone size: .

CDR3 protein: CASSEFRTGEVPPLHF
CDR3 DNA: TGTGCCAGCAGTGAATTTCGGACAGGGGAGGTACCACCCCTCCACTTT
J gene: TRBJ1-6
D gene: TRBD1
V gene: TRBV25-1
clone size: .

CDR3 protein: CSVVGNSGNTGELFF
CDR3 DNA: TGCAGCGTTGTAGGAAATAGCGGGAACACCGGGGAGCTGTTTTTT
J gene: TRBJ2-2
D gene: .
V gene: TRBV29-1
clone size: .

CDR3 protein: CASGPGTGRETQYF
CDR3 DNA: TGTGCCAGCGGACCGGGGACAGGGAGAGAGACCCAGTACTTC
J gene: TRBJ2-5
D gene: TRBD1
V gene: TRBV9
clone size: once

CDR3 protein: CASSYLLAGVGDTQYF
CDR3 DNA: TGTGCCAGCAGCTACTTACTAGCGGGGGTGGGGGATACGCAGTATTTT
J gene: TRBJ2-3
D gene: TRBD2
V gene: TRBV5-6
clone size: .

CDR3 protein: CASSGQGANYGYTF
CDR3 DNA: TGTGCCAGCAGCGGACAGGGGGCTAACTATGGCTACACCTTC
J gene: TRBJ1-2
D gene: TRBD1
V gene: TRBV2
clone size: .

CDR3 protein: CASSVGEYNTEAFF
CDR3 DNA: TGTGCCAGCAGCGTAGGGGAGTATAACACTGAAGCTTTCTTT
J gene: TRBJ1-1
D gene: .
V gene: TRBV9
clone size: .

CDR3 protein: CASSQGGTAGGPYEQFF
CDR3 DNA: TGCGCCAGCAGCCAAGGTGGGACGGCGGGAGGGCCGTACGAGCAGTTCTTC
J gene: TRBJ2-1
D gene: TRBD2
V gene: TRBV4-1
clone size: .

CDR3 protein: CASIPPRNTGELFF
CDR3 DNA: TGTGCCAGCATACCTCCCAGGAACACCGGGGAGCTGTTTTTT
J gene: TRBJ2-2
D gene: .
V gene: TRBV21-1
clone size: .